This note documents a single TCR beta chain sequence. The antigen remains undetermined. The data were obtained in a study of response to subunit inactivated influenza vaccine. Study-level results: With each seasonal influenza vaccination, the authors suggested, few new T cells are recruited.

With 2 bases clipped from V and 5 bases from J, the junction kept 12 bases outside the gene matches. Germline V gene sequence: CDR1 SGHTA, CDR2 FQGTGA. CDR3 length: 18 amino acids. TCRdb processed the RT-PCR reads anew with MiXCR; each CDR3 protein has one entry. The sample has about 780,000 distinct CDR3 sequences, about a fifth seen once. This specimen consisted of PBMCs from blood, obtained 4 to 6 days after vaccination. The clonotype comes from a man aged 45-60 years who received an inactivated influenza vaccine. The chain is built from TRBV7-3 and TRBJ2-1; 10 bases align to TRBD2. Written as DNA, the CDR3 is TGTGCCAGCAGCTTATATCCGCTAGCGGGAGTATTCGACAATGAGCAGTTCTTC. Its translation is CASSLYPLAGVFDNEQFF. The complete variable domain, with remaining parts taken from reference TRBV7-3 and TRBJ2-1, reads GAGVSQTPSNKVTEKGKYVELRCDPISGHTALYWYRQSLGQGPEFLIYFQGTGAADDSGLPNDRFFAVRPEGSVSTLKIQRTERGDSAVYLCASSLYPLAGVFDNEQFFGPGTRLTVL.